A selection of T cell receptor beta chains follows, all from one sample in a study of cytomegalovirus exposure and HLA in healthy donors. Method: immunoSEQ multiplex PCR; TCRdb's copy keeps in-frame clones and lacks some. Here the sample spans 200,000 to 250,000 clones, about 75% being singletons. Sequenced material: PBMCs. These receptors were collected from a woman in her thirties in good health and CMV-seronegative. Each CDR3 is given with its conserved first and last residue. The order of the fields is J gene, V gene, clone size, D gene, CDR3 protein, CDR3 DNA. The D gene is left open where the match is weak. For some rows the clone size is stated as once, few or many, or as a class when expanded; others skip it.

TRBJ1-1 | TRBV6-5 | NA | TRBD1 | CASKRVAGTDTEAFF | TGTGCCAGCAAGAGGGTTGCGGGGACAGACACTGAAGCTTTCTTT
TRBJ2-2 | TRBV9 | NA | TRBD1 | CASSVSGTGGTGELFF | TGTGCCAGCAGCGTATCGGGGACAGGTGGAACCGGGGAGCTGTTTTTT
TRBJ2-1 | TRBV7-2 | once | TRBD1 | CASSLAGTGLYNEQFF | TGTGCCAGCAGCTTAGCCGGGACAGGCCTATACAATGAGCAGTTCTTC
TRBJ2-1 | TRBV2 | NA | TRBD2 | CASSVSGGSFHEQFF | TGTGCCAGCAGTGTGTCCGGCGGGAGTTTCCATGAGCAGTTCTTC
TRBJ2-1 | TRBV5-5 | few | NA | CASSLAPPTGPRGQFF | TGTGCCAGCAGCTTGGCCCCACCTACAGGGCCGAGGGGGCAGTTCTTC
TRBJ2-7 | TRBV27 | NA | TRBD2 | CASSYTGLAGYEQYF | TGTGCCAGCAGTTATACGGGACTAGCGGGTTACGAGCAGTACTTC
TRBJ2-1 | TRBV19 | NA | TRBD2 | CASTGTSGYNEQFF | TGTGCCAGTACCGGGACTAGCGGTTACAATGAGCAGTTCTTC
TRBJ1-3 | TRBV7-8 | NA | TRBD1 | CASSGWDSVFSGNTIYF | TGTGCCAGCAGCGGCTGGGACAGTGTCTTCTCTGGAAACACCATATATTTT
TRBJ2-1 | TRBV5-1 | NA | TRBD2 | CASSRGGVYNEQFF | TGCGCCAGCAGTCGGGGGGGGGTCTACAATGAGCAGTTCTTC
TRBJ1-1 | TRBV18 | NA | NA | CASSYVRTESNTEAFF | TGTGCCAGCTCCTACGTAAGGACAGAATCCAACACTGAAGCTTTCTTT
TRBJ2-5 | TRBV5-6 | NA | TRBD1 | CASSLRDSGWRETQYF | TGTGCCAGCAGCTTGCGGGACAGTGGATGGCGAGAGACCCAGTACTTC
TRBJ2-5 | TRBV5-1 | NA | NA | CASSPEGGETQYF | TGCGCCAGCAGCCCCGAGGGAGGAGAGACCCAGTACTTC
TRBJ2-1 | TRBV27 | NA | TRBD2 | CASRLTSGSYNEQFF | TGTGCCAGCAGGCTAACTAGCGGCTCCTACAATGAGCAGTTCTTC
TRBJ1-1 | TRBV29-1 | few | TRBD1 | CSVRTGGNTEAFF | TGCAGCGTTAGGACAGGGGGGAACACTGAAGCTTTCTTT
TRBJ2-2 | TRBV30 | NA | NA | CAWSEGGGGRELFF | TGTGCCTGGAGTGAAGGGGGGGGCGGCAGGGAGCTGTTTTTT
TRBJ2-5 | TRBV6-5 | few | TRBD2 | CASRLLAGEETQYF | TGTGCCAGCAGGCTACTAGCGGGGGAAGAGACCCAGTACTTC